This TCR beta chain was identified in a study of T cell responses to AZD1222 COVID-19 vaccine. Germline CDR1 SGHRS, CDR2 YFSETQ. The V end was cut by 4 bases, the J end by 3 bases, with 32 bases between. This CDR3 region has 20 residues. In its sample, this clone was seen once. Sequenced by immunoSEQ multiplex PCR; TCRdb stores in-frame clones only, minus some. The sample has approximately 100,000 clones; around 94% are singletons. The rearrangement links TRBV5-1 to TRBJ2-7; tentatively, D is TRBD1 (6 bases). This receptor was identified in an adult in good health. The specimen was peripheral blood, collected on day 0 of AZD1222 vaccination. In nucleotides, the CDR3 is TGCGCCAGCAGCCAACCTACTGGGCAGGGGTATTCAACCTACCTCTACGAGCAGTACTTC. It yields the protein CASSQPTGQGYSTYLYEQYF.